Presented here are 8 T cell receptor beta chains from one specimen sequenced in a study of tumor-infiltrating lymphocytes in primary liver carcinoma. For blood RNA, unsorted whole blood served as the source, and germline DNA was extracted too. From approximately 550 ng of total RNA, TCR beta-specific cDNA was reverse-transcribed using a constant-region primer. Construction of TCR beta libraries relied on three successive nested multiplex PCR rounds employing slightly modified ARM-PCR. Each of the first two PCR rounds ran roughly 9 cycles with TRBV1-TRBV30 forward and C-beta reverse primers. TCRdb processed the multiplex PCR reads anew with MiXCR; each CDR3 protein has one entry. The data contain fewer than 250,000 distinct CDR3 sequences, about 65% of them singletons. Source material: peripheral blood. Source of these receptors: a woman between 55 and 75 years old with primary liver carcinoma and hepatitis B virus infection.

Regarding this clonotype: The junction departs from germline at one end; a sequencing error may be responsible. V is TRBV11-2 and J is TRBJ1-5, with 7 bases identical to TRBD1. This CDR3 contains 14 residues. Germline CDR1 is SGHAT and CDR2 is FQNNGV. The CDR3 here is CASSLDRAAQPQHF. The CDR3 region has the DNA TGTGCCAGTAGCTTAGACAGGGCGGCCCAGCCCCAGCATTTT. The full variable domain, in which reference TRBV11-2 and TRBJ1-5 provide the parts outside the CDR3, is EAGVAQSPRYKIIEKRQSVAFWCNPISGHATLYWYQQILGQGPKLLIQFQNNGVVDDSQLPKDRFSAERLKGVDSTLKIQPAKLEDSAVYLCASSLDRAAQPQHFGDGTRLSIL.

This chain connects TRBV11-2 to TRBJ2-1, with TRBD2 identical over 8 bases. The CDR3 totals 15 residues. The ends lost 4 bases at V and 0 bases at J; junction bases unmatched: 2. Per germline, CDR1 SGHAT and CDR2 FQNNGV. DNA for the CDR3: TGTGCCAGCAGCTCCGGGACTAGCTCCTACAATGAGCAGTTCTTC. Its protein product is CASSSGTSSYNEQFF.

The chain links TRBV12-3 or TRBV12-4 to TRBJ2-7; D may be TRBD2 (7 bases). The CDR3 runs 17 residues. Trimming pared 7 bases from V and 4 bases from J, leaving 26 bases between. CDR3 sequence (DNA): TGTGCCAGCATCGGGGGGCAACCCGGAAAGAGCTCATACGAGCAGTACTTC. It is translated as CASIGGQPGKSSYEQYF.

A word on this clonotype: One end of the junction is discordant with germline, which a read error may explain. The chain employs TRBV29-1 and TRBJ2-1; D possibly corresponds to TRBD2 (6 bases). The germline gives CDR1 SQVTM, CDR2 ANQGSEA. The CDR3 contains 15 residues. The CDR3 protein is CSVVVGLISVYEQFF. In DNA form, the CDR3 reads TGCAGCGTTGTGGTGGGACTGATTAGCGTCTATGAACAGTTCTTC.

V is TRBV4-1 and J is TRBJ2-3, with D perhaps assigned TRBD1 or TRBD2 (5 bases each). Germline-derived CDR1 and CDR2 are MGHRA and YSYEKL. V lost 5 bases and J lost 6, with 15 bases in between. The CDR3 length is 14 residues. The CDR3 bases are TGCGCCAGCAGCGGGGACGGACCTTTTGATACGCAGTATTTT. Translation: CASSGDGPFDTQYF.

This clonotype has ten or more counts. The rearrangement links TRBV12-3 or TRBV12-4 to TRBJ2-3; D gene ambiguous. This CDR3 region has 14 residues. Trimming shortened V by 3 bases and J by 4 bases, and 11 bases separated the two germline ends. The chain's CDR3 is CASSFWQEPDTQYF. The CDR3 DNA follows: TGTGCCAGCAGTTTCTGGCAGGAACCAGATACGCAGTATTTT.

This clonotype was seen a handful of times. A much larger clone lies a single base off, so this may be a read error. The rearrangement uses TRBV29-1 and TRBJ2-7; 12 bases are shared with TRBD1. Per germline, CDR1 SQVTM and CDR2 ANQGSEA. The CDR3 has 13 residues. CDR3 residues: CSVAGTGGYERYF. CDR3 sequence (DNA): TGCAGCGTTGCCGGGACAGGGGGCTACGAGCGGTACTTC.

With regard to this clonotype: Germline is not matched at one junction end, which may reflect a read error. This chain joins TRBV24-1 and TRBJ2-7; D may correspond to TRBD1 or TRBD2 (6 bases each). Germline lookup yields CDR1 KGHDR and CDR2 SFDVKD. The CDR3 covers 13 residues. CDR3 amino acids: CVTSDSGGYEQCF. CDR3 DNA: TGTGTCACCAGTGATTCCGGGGGCTACGAGCAGTGCTTC.